This T cell receptor beta chain emerged from a study of blood T cells in healthy people across ages (dated by TCRdb to the mid-2010s). Notes on the research overall: In model experiments, roughly one uniquely barcoded TCR beta cDNA molecule per two T cells was captured by template switching. Donors were grouped into four age groups: young (average approximately 15 years), middle-aged (39), aged (roughly 62) and long-lived (about 90). Age-related changes in TCR beta repertoire diversity were measured in the study by deep sequencing normalized with unique cDNA molecular identifiers. For two donors (one aged 18 to 29 and one aged 80 or older), the study analyzed two additional independent replicas of 1 million unique cDNA reads from the same blood draw. To avoid experimental bias, donors of different ages were randomly spread across the sequencing lanes.

Only a few counts were recorded for this clonotype. It has no known antigen specificity. Per-base quality was not reported, and no clone a single base away is much larger than it. The library was made by 5' RACE. The instrument given in TCRdb is Illumina HiSeq 2500. A second PCR of about 6 to 12 cycles was run with a J-beta primer mix and a sample-barcoded 5' primer. Each TCR beta cDNA molecule received a unique molecular identifier from a template-switch 5' adaptor carrying 12 random nucleotides. At least 2.5 million CDR3-containing paired-end reads were obtained from each sample. First-strand cDNA was synthesized from all RNA with the Mint cDNA synthesis kit, primed by a TRBC-specific oligonucleotide. Following uracil-DNA glycosylase treatment, all cDNA underwent a first 18-cycle PCR with the universal primers M1SS and BC2_uni_R. Concerning the study's data processing: Normalization of each sample was performed by random selection of 1 million high-quality reads, each carrying a distinct molecular identifier. Reads with shared molecular identifiers were discarded instead of being binned into consensus sequences. CDR3 identification, clonotype clustering and error correction used MiTCR with a Q25 quality threshold and the strictest error-elimination algorithm. A nonparametric unseen species model using Euler transformation provided a lower-bound estimate of total TCR beta diversity. TCRdb passed the public sequencing reads through fastp at Q25 and MiXCR, retaining productive beta sequences. Merged by CDR3 protein, the rows form single entries marked with the most common genes and DNA. TCRdb, rather than the study authors, made the V and J calls. The sample includes approximately 810,000 distinct CDR3 sequences, with about 34% observed a single time. The top ten clonotypes cover approximately 13% of the sample.

Donors were under 40 systemically healthy Caucasian individuals from Russia aged about 6 to 100 years. Each donor gave roughly 11 milliliters of peripheral blood, drawn into EDTA-treated Vacutainer tubes. PBMCs were isolated by Ficoll-Paque density-gradient centrifugation, with at least 7 million obtained per sample. Total RNA, at least 6 micrograms per sample, was extracted from PBMCs with Trizol reagent. For every donor, an aliquot of PBMCs went through flow cytometry to measure the percentages of naive CD45RAhigh/CD27high T cells. The paper's findings and limits, for the study overall: The percentage of naive T cells measured by flow cytometry correlated strongly with observed TCR beta diversity. Donor CMV infection status was unknown, potentially confounding age-related changes in expanded clonotypes. Observed TCR beta diversity per million T cells fell roughly linearly with age, and a significant reduction was already apparent by age around 40. Total diversity estimates from one million sequenced T cells were considered lower bounds and underestimates. Compared with the aged group, the long-lived group had more naive CD4+ T cells, fewer expanded clones and increased TCR diversity, a pattern suggesting age selection. Because profiling used bulk unsorted PBMCs, naive and antigen-experienced compartments could not be compared conclusively.

The specimen was blood. The clonotype comes from a young man in good health.

CDR3 region: CASSPTGPTDTQYF. The DNA reads as follows: TGTGCCAGCTCACCGACAGGGCCCACAGATACGCAGTATTTT. The sequence is built from TRBV18 and TRBJ2-3, with TRBD1 matching 7 junction bases. The CDR3 has 14 amino acids, counting the end cysteine and phenylalanine. The sequence is cut down to CDR3 DNA, 42 bases in frame from base 1. From V the trimming removes 3 bases and from J it removes 2 bases, while the gene matches leave 2 bases of the junction unaccounted for. The germline V gene supplies CDR1 KGHSH and CDR2 LQKENI.